This T cell receptor beta chain came from a study of cytomegalovirus exposure and HLA in healthy donors. Study results and caveats: Most TCR sequences showed up rarely, but some public TCRs showed up in many donors. Later analysis placed DRB1 highest and HLA-C lowest in TCR association rates, which differed by HLA locus. Indistinguishability led to the exclusion of some V segments, TRBV6-2 and TRBV6-3 included.

PCR primers comprised 60 Vbeta and 13 Jbeta primers. This table comes from immunoSEQ multiplex PCR, and its TCRdb copy is limited to in-frame clones, with some not included. The sample yields some 250,000 clones, about 81% seen once. The table lists this clone with a few counts. The antigen remains undetermined. Trimming pared 5 bases from V and 4 bases from J, leaving 11 bases between. Germline loops: CDR1 MNHEY, CDR2 SMNVEV (reference sequence). This CDR3 is built from 14 residues. This receptor was identified in a woman aged 40 to 55 in good health and CMV-seropositive. Sequencing was done on a sample of PBMCs. The rearrangement uses TRBV27 and TRBJ1-4, with no clear D. Written as DNA, the CDR3 is TGTGCCAGCAGTCCTAGGCCAAATAATGAAAAACTGTTTTTT. This encodes CASSPRPNNEKLFF. The variable domain in full, completed from reference TRBV27 and TRBJ1-4, reads EAQVTQNPRYLITVTGKKLTVTCSQNMNHEYMSWYRQDPGLGLRQIYYSMNVEVTDKGDVPEGYKVSRKEKRNFPLILESPSPNQTSLYFCASSPRPNNEKLFFGSGTQLSVL.